This is a list of T cell receptor beta chains from one sample in a study of control samples from healthy donors and cancer patients. The method was immunoSEQ multiplex PCR; TCRdb's version includes in-frame clones alone and lacks a portion of them. The sample yields about 100,000 clones, over 80% seen once. The sequenced material came from blood. The receptors were gathered from a man under 40 in good health. The CDR3 runs from the conserved cysteine through the conserved F or W. A D gene is named only where the DNA matches it firmly. Clone size is shown for a subset of rows, as once, few, many or a class of expanded clone.

J gene,clone size,V gene,D gene,CDR3 protein,CDR3 DNA
TRBJ1-5,-,TRBV30,-,CAWSPGPVNQPQHF,TGTGCCTGGAGTCCAGGGCCGGTCAATCAGCCCCAGCATTTT
TRBJ1-2,-,TRBV3-1/TRBV3-2,-,CASSQASTRSGYTF,TGTGCCAGCAGCCAAGCATCGACGAGGAGTGGCTACACCTTC
TRBJ1-1,-,TRBV7-9,-,CASSLDSTEAFF,TGTGCCAGCAGCTTAGACAGCACTGAAGCTTTCTTT
TRBJ2-5,-,TRBV19,-,CASSMDGGWVQETQYF,TGTGCCAGTAGTATGGATGGGGGCTGGGTCCAAGAGACCCAGTACTTC
TRBJ1-5,-,TRBV29-1,TRBD1,CSVRDRSNQPQHF,TGCAGCGTCCGGGACAGGAGCAATCAGCCCCAGCATTTT
TRBJ1-6,-,TRBV7-3,-,CASSGTPNSPLHF,TGTGCCAGCAGCGGGACTCCAAATTCACCCCTCCACTTT
TRBJ2-7,once,TRBV7-6,TRBD1,CASSPVAGTATFYEQYF,TGTGCCAGCAGCCCTGTGGCCGGGACAGCCACCTTCTACGAGCAGTACTTC
TRBJ1-4,-,TRBV9,-,CASSAPTGRTNEKLFF,TGTGCCAGCAGCGCGCCCACAGGGCGAACTAATGAAAAACTGTTTTTT
TRBJ1-4,-,TRBV6-6,-,CASSYAGASEKLFF,TGTGCCAGCAGTTACGCAGGGGCAAGTGAAAAACTGTTTTTT
TRBJ1-4,-,TRBV6-5,-,CASRLDEVNEKLFF,TGTGCCAGCAGGCTAGACGAAGTTAATGAAAAACTGTTTTTT
TRBJ2-4,few,TRBV6-5,-,CASADALAKNIQYF,TGTGCCAGCGCGGACGCCTTAGCCAAAAACATTCAGTACTTC
TRBJ1-5,-,TRBV28,-,CASSLAQVMGPNQPQHF,TGTGCCAGCAGTTTAGCTCAGGTCATGGGCCCCAATCAGCCCCAGCATTTT
TRBJ2-2,-,TRBV5-1,-,CASSLNSRGTGELFF,TGCGCCAGCAGCTTGAACAGCCGAGGCACCGGGGAGCTGTTTTTT
TRBJ1-5,-,TRBV18,-,CASSPAGRLSNQPQHF,TGTGCCAGCTCACCAGCAGGGCGACTTAGCAATCAGCCCCAGCATTTT
TRBJ2-7,-,TRBV27,TRBD1,CASSRDRGYEQYF,TGTGCCAGCAGCCGGGACAGGGGCTACGAGCAGTACTTC
TRBJ2-7,-,TRBV9,-,CASSPGQLSYEQYF,TGTGCCAGCAGCCCCGGACAGCTCTCCTACGAGCAGTACTTC
TRBJ2-2,-,TRBV3-1/TRBV3-2,TRBD1,CASSRRQGLNTGELFF,TGTGCCAGCAGCCGCCGACAGGGGCTAAACACCGGGGAGCTGTTTTTT
TRBJ1-3,-,TRBV6-5,-,CASRTFSGNTIYF,TGTGCCAGCAGGACCTTCTCTGGAAACACCATATATTTT
TRBJ2-1,-,TRBV18,TRBD2,CASSWTSGVNEQFF,TGTGCCAGCTCATGGACTAGCGGGGTGAATGAGCAGTTCTTC
TRBJ1-2,-,TRBV5-4,TRBD1,CASRQYRGQGYGYTF,TGTGCCAGCAGACAGTACAGGGGCCAGGGGTATGGCTACACCTTC
TRBJ1-5,-,TRBV28,-,CASTLLGVGQPQHF,TGTGCCAGCACATTACTGGGGGTGGGTCAGCCCCAGCATTTT
TRBJ2-7,-,TRBV6-5,-,CASSTSPNYEQYF,TGTGCCAGCAGTACGAGTCCCAACTACGAGCAGTACTTC
TRBJ1-5,-,TRBV20-1,-,CSASDGVNQPQHF,TGCAGTGCTAGTGATGGAGTCAATCAGCCCCAGCATTTT
TRBJ1-4,-,TRBV12-5,TRBD1,CASGADRESNEKLFF,TGTGCTAGTGGTGCCGACAGGGAAAGTAATGAAAAACTGTTTTTT
TRBJ2-1,-,TRBV6-6,TRBD2,CASRIAGEGVNEQFF,TGTGCCAGCAGGATAGCGGGGGAAGGAGTAAATGAGCAGTTCTTC
TRBJ1-4,-,TRBV18,TRBD1,CASSLRTGDSNEKLFF,TGTGCCAGCTCACTCAGGACAGGGGATTCCAATGAAAAACTGTTTTTT
TRBJ1-6,-,TRBV14,-,CASSQDRGEVGSAYNSPLHF,TGTGCCAGCAGCCAAGACAGGGGAGAAGTGGGAAGCGCCTATAATTCACCCCTCCACTTT
TRBJ2-1,-,TRBV5-1,TRBD2,CASSLTTSGVHGAQLFF,TGCGCCAGCAGCCTTACTACTAGCGGGGTCCACGGGGCTCAGCTGTTCTTC
TRBJ2-1,-,TRBV29-1,-,CSVVITGGIGEQFF,TGCAGCGTTGTCATTACAGGTGGAATCGGCGAGCAGTTCTTC
TRBJ1-5,-,TRBV6-5,-,CASLLRGSHYQPQHF,TGTGCCAGTCTTTTGCGGGGGTCCCATTATCAGCCCCAGCATTTT
TRBJ2-3,-,TRBV24-1,-,CATSARFTDTQYF,TGTGCCACCAGTGCAAGGTTCACAGATACGCAGTATTTT
TRBJ1-1,-,TRBV7-9,-,CASSSSGRTDTEAFF,TGTGCCAGCAGCTCATCCGGGAGAACGGACACTGAAGCTTTCTTT
TRBJ1-5,few,TRBV27,-,CASSSLTIQPNQPQHF,TGTGCCAGCAGTTCCCTCACGATACAGCCCAATCAGCCCCAGCATTTT
TRBJ1-2,-,TRBV12-3/TRBV12-4,-,CASSSKLTAGYTF,TGTGCCAGCAGCTCAAAACTCACTGCTGGCTACACCTTC
TRBJ1-4,-,TRBV4-2,TRBD1,CASSQGTGGLSNEKLFF,TGTGCCAGCAGCCAAGGGACAGGGGGTTTATCTAATGAAAAACTGTTTTTT
TRBJ1-4,-,TRBV28,TRBD1,CASSPLTGGNEKLFF,TGTGCCAGCAGTCCTCTGACAGGGGGGAATGAAAAACTGTTTTTT
TRBJ1-6,once,TRBV7-2,-,CASSLVQGLASPLHF,TGTGCCAGCAGCTTAGTCCAGGGGCTCGCTTCACCCCTCCACTTT
TRBJ2-2,-,TRBV19,TRBD1,CASIGTGGNTGELFF,TGTGCCAGTATAGGGACAGGGGGGAACACCGGGGAGCTGTTTTTT
TRBJ1-2,-,TRBV4-1,-,CASSQSEGSNYGYTF,TGCGCCAGCAGCCAATCGGAGGGTTCTAACTATGGCTACACCTTC